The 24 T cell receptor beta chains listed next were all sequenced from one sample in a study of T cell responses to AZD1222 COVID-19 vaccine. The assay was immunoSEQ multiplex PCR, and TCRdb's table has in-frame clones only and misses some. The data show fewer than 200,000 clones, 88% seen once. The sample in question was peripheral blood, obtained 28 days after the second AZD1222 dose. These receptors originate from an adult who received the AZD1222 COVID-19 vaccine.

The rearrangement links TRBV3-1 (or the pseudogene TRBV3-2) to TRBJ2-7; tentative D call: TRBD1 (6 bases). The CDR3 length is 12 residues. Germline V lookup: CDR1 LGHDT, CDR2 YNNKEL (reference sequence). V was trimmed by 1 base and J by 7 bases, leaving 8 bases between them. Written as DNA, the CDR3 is TGTGCCAGCAGCCAAGGACAGGCGGAGCAGTACTTC. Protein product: CASSQGQAEQYF.

The CDR3 here is CASSPYGGTEAFF. The CDR3 nucleotides are TGTGCCAGCAGTCCCTACGGGGGGACTGAAGCTTTCTTT. V is TRBV6-5 and J is TRBJ1-1, with D possibly matching TRBD1 (5 bases). V shed 5 bases and J shed 5 bases, with 12 bases lying between them. In germline, CDR1 is MNHEY, CDR2 SVGAGI. CDR3 length: 13 residues.

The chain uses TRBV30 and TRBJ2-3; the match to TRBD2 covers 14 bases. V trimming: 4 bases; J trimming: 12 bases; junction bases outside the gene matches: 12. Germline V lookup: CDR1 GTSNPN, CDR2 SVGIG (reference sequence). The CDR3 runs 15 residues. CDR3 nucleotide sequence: TGTGCCTGGACCCATAAGGGACTAGCGGGAGACCGTCAGTATTTT. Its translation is CAWTHKGLAGDRQYF.

In DNA, the CDR3 is TGTGCCAGCAGCCAACCGGGACTTTACGAGCAGTACTTC. It translates to CASSQPGLYEQYF. The chain joins TRBV3-1 (or the pseudogene TRBV3-2) to TRBJ2-7; maybe TRBD2 (6 bases). Germline V gives CDR1 LGHDT, CDR2 YNNKEL (reference sequence). Trimming stripped 2 bases from V and 4 bases from J, with 9 bases between. The CDR3 is 13 amino acids.

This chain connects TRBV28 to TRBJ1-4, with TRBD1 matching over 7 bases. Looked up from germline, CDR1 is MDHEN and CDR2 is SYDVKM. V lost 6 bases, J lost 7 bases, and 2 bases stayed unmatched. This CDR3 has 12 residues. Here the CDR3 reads CASRTGPEKLFF. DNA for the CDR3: TGTGCCAGCAGGACAGGGCCTGAAAAACTGTTTTTT.

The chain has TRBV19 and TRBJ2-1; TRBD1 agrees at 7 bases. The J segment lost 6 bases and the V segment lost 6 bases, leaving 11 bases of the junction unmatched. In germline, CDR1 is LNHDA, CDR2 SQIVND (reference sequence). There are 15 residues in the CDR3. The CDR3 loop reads CASSSAWDSINEQFF. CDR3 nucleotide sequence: TGTGCCAGTAGCTCCGCGTGGGACAGCATCAATGAGCAGTTCTTC.

As DNA, the CDR3 is TGTGCCAGCAGCTTTGAGGGCCGGTACACCGGGGAGCTGTTTTTT. It translates to CASSFEGRYTGELFF. The chain joins TRBV7-3 to TRBJ2-2; a possible D gene is TRBD2 (5 bases). CDR3 length: 15 residues. Germline CDR1 reads SGHTA; CDR2 reads FQGTGA. Trimming removed 3 bases at V and 3 bases at J, with 11 bases between.

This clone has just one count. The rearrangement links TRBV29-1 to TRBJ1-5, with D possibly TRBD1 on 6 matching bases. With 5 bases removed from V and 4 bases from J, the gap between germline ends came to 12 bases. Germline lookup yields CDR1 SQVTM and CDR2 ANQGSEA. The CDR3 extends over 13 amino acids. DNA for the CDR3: TGCAGCGTTTCCCGGGACACTAATCAGCCCCAGCATTTT. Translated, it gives CSVSRDTNQPQHF.

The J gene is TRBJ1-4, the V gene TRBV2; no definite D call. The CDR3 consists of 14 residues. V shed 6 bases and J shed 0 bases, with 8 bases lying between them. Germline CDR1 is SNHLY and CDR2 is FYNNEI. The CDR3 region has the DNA TGTGCCAGCAGGAAACCCGCAACTAATGAAAAACTGTTTTTT. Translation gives CASRKPATNEKLFF.

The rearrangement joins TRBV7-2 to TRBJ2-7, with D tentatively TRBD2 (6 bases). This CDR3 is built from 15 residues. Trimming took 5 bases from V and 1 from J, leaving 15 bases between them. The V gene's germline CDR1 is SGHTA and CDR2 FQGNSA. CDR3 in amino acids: CASSPKGLHSYEQYF. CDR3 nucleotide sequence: TGTGCCAGCAGCCCGAAGGGACTCCATTCCTACGAGCAGTACTTC.

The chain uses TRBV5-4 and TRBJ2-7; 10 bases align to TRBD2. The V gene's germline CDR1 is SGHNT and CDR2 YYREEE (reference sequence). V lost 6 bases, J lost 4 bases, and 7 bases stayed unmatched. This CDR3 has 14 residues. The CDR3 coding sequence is TGTGCCAGCACCGGGGATAGCGGGAGGTACGAGCAGTACTTC. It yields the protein CASTGDSGRYEQYF.

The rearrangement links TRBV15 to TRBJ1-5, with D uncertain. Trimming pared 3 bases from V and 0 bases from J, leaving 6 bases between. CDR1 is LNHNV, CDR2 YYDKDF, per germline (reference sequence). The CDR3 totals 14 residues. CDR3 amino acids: CATSRGYSNQPQHF. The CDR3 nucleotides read TGTGCCACCAGCAGGGGGTATAGCAATCAGCCCCAGCATTTT.

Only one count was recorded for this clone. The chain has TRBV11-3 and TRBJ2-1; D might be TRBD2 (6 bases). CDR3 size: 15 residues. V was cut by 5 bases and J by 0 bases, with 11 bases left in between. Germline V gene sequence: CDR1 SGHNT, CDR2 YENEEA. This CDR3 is CASSAGTRSYNEQFF. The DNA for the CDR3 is TGTGCCAGCAGCGCCGGGACTCGCTCCTACAATGAGCAGTTCTTC. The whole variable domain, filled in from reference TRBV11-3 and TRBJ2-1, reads EAGVVQSPRYKIIEKKQPVAFWCNPISGHNTLYWYLQNLGQGPELLIRYENEEAVDDSQLPKDRFSAERLKGVDSTLKIQPAELGDSAVYLCASSAGTRSYNEQFFGPGTRLTVL.

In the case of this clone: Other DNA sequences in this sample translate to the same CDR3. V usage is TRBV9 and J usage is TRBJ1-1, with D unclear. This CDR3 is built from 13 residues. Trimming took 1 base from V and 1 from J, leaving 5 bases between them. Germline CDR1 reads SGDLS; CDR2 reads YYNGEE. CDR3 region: CASSVKANTEAFF. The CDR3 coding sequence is TGTGCCAGCAGCGTAAAAGCGAACACTGAAGCTTTCTTT.

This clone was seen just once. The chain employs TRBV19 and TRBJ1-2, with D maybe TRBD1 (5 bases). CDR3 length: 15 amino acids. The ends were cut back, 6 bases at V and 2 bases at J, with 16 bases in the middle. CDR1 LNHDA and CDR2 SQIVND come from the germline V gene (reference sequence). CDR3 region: CASRDGPGQNYGYTF. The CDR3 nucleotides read TGTGCCAGTAGGGACGGGCCAGGGCAAAACTATGGCTACACCTTC.

This CDR3 reads CSSPRLGESQTDTQYF. Here the CDR3 DNA reads TGCAGCTCCCCTAGACTAGGGGAGAGCCAAACAGATACGCAGTATTTT. V gene TRBV29-1 combines with J gene TRBJ2-3; D might be TRBD2 (6 bases). Germline lookup yields CDR1 SQVTM and CDR2 ANQGSEA. V lost 8 bases, J lost 3 bases, and 24 bases lay in between. This CDR3 comprises 16 residues.

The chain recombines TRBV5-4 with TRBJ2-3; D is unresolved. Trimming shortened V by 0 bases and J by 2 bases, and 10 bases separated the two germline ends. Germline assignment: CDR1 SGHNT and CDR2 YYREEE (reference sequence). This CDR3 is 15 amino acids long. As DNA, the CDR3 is TGTGCCAGCAGCTTGGCGAGCGAGGCCACAGATACGCAGTATTTT. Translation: CASSLASEATDTQYF.

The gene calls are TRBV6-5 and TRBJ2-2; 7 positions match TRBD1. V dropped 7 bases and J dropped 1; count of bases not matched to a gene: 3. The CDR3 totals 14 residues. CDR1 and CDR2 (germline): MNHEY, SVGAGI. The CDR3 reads CASTRTGNTGELFF. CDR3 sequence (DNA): TGTGCCAGCACCCGGACAGGGAACACCGGGGAGCTGTTTTTT.

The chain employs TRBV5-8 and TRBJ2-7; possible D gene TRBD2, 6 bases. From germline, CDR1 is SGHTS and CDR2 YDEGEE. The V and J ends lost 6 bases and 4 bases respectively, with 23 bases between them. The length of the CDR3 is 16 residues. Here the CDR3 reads CASTHSRAGRGYEQYF. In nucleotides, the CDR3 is TGTGCCAGCACCCACTCGAGGGCGGGGCGCGGGTACGAGCAGTACTTC.

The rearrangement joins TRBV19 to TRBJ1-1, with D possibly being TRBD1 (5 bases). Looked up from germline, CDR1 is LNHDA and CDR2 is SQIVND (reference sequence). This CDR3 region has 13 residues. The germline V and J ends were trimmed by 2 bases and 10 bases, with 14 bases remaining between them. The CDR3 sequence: CASSILRGAAAFF. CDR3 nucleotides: TGTGCCAGTAGTATACTTAGAGGGGCGGCAGCTTTCTTT.

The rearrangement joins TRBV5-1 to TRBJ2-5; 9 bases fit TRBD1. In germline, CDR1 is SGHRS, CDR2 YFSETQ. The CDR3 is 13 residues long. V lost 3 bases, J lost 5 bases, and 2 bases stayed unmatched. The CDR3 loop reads CASSSTGGETQYF. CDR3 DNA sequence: TGCGCCAGCAGCTCGACAGGGGGGGAGACCCAGTACTTC.

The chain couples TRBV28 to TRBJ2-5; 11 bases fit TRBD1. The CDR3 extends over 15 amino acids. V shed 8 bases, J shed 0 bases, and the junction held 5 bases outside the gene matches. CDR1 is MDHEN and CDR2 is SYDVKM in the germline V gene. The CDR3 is CASRGGQGDQETQYF. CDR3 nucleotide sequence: TGTGCCAGCCGGGGGGGACAGGGGGACCAAGAGACCCAGTACTTC.

The CDR3 protein is CASSAGTGIYYEQYF. Written as DNA, the CDR3 is TGTGCCAGCAGTGCTGGGACAGGTATTTACTACGAGCAGTACTTC. This chain uses TRBV27 with TRBJ2-7; 8 bases line up with TRBD1. V was clipped by 5 bases and J by 3 bases; unmatched bases: 9. Per the germline V gene, CDR1 is MNHEY and CDR2 is SMNVEV (reference sequence). This CDR3 contains 15 residues.

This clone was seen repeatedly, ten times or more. The CDR3 here is CASSYTEVNTGELFF. The CDR3 bases are TGTGCCAGCAGTTACACAGAAGTGAACACCGGGGAGCTGTTTTTT. The V gene is TRBV6-2 or TRBV6-3, the J gene TRBJ2-2; D gene unclear. V lost 2 bases and J 1 base, leaving 8 bases between the germline ends. This CDR3 has 15 amino acids. Germline CDR1 and CDR2: MNHEY and SVGEGT.